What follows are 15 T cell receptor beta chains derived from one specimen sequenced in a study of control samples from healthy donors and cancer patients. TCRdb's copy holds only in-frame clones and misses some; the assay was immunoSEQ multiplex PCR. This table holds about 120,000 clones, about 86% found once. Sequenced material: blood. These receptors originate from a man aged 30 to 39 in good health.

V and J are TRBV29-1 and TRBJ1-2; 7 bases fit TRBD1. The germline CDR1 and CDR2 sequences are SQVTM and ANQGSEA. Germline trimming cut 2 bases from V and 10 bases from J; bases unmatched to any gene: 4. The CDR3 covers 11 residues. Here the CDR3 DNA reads TGCAGCGTTGAAAAGGACAGGTCCTACACCTTC. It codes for CSVEKDRSYTF.

The CDR3 is CSSTGHVEQPQHF. The CDR3 nucleotides read TGCAGCTCGACAGGGCACGTTGAGCAGCCCCAGCATTTT. This chain connects TRBV29-1 to TRBJ1-5; 7 bases agree with TRBD1. The junction had 11 bases not matched to a gene; V was cut back by 8 bases and J by 7 bases. Germline V lookup: CDR1 SQVTM, CDR2 ANQGSEA. The CDR3 runs to 13 residues.

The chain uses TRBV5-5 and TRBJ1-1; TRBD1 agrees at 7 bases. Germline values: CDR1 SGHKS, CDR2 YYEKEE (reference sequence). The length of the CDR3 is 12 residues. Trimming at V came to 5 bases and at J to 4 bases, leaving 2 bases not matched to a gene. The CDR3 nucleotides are TGTGCCAGCAGTCAGGGGGTCACTGAAGCTTTCTTT. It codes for CASSQGVTEAFF.

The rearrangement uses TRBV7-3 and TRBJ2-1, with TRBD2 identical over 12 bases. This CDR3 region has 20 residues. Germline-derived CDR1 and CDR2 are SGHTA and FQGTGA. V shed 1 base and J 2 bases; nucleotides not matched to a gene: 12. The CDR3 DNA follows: TGTGCCAGCAGCTTAAACCCTCCTCAACTAGCGGGGGGAGCCTACAATGAGCAGTTCTTC. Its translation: CASSLNPPQLAGGAYNEQFF.

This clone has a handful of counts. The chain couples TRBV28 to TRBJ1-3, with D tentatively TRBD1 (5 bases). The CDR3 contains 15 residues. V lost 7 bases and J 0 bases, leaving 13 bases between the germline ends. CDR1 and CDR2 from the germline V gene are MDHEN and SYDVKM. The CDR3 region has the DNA TGTGCCAGCAACACCCAGGGTTACTCTGGAAACACCATATATTTT. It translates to CASNTQGYSGNTIYF.

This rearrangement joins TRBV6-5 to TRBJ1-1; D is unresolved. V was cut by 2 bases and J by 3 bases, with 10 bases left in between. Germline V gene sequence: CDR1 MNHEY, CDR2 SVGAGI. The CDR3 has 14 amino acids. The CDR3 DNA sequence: TGTGCCAGCAGTTACCTTGGCCCGGACACTGAAGCTTTCTTT. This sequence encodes CASSYLGPDTEAFF.

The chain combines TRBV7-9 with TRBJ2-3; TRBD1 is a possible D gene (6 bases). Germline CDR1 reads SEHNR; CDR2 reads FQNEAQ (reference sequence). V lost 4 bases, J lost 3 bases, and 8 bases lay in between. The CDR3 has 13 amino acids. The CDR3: CASSSRGTDTQYF. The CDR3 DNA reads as TGTGCCAGCAGCTCGAGGGGGACAGATACGCAGTATTTT.

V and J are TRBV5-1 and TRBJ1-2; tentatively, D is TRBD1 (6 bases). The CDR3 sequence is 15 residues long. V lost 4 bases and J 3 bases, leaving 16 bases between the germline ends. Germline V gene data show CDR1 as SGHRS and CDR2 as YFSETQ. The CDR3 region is CASSQGDYRDYGYTF. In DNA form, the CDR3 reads TGCGCCAGCAGCCAAGGGGATTACAGGGACTATGGCTACACCTTC.

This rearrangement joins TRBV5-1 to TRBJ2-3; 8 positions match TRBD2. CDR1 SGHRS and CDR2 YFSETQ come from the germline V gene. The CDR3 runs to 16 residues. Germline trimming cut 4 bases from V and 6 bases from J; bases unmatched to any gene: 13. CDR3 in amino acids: CASSKRGGGASDTQYF. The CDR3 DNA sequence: TGCGCCAGCAGCAAACGGGGGGGCGGAGCATCCGATACGCAGTATTTT.

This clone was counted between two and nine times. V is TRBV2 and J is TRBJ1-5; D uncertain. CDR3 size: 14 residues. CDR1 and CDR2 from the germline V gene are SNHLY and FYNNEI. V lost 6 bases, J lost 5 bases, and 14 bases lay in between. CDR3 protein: CASRRDIRDQPQHF. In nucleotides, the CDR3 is TGTGCCAGCAGACGAGATATCCGGGATCAGCCCCAGCATTTT.

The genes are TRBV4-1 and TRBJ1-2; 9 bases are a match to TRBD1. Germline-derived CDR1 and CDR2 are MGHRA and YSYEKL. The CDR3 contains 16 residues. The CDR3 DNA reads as TGCCCCCCCCGCCAAGGGCGGGGGGGACAGGGTGAAGGCTACACCTTC. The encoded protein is CPPRQGRGGQGEGYTF.

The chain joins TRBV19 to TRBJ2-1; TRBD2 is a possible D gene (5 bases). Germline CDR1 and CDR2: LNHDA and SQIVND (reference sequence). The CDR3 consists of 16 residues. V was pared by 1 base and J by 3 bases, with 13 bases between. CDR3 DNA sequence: TGTGCCAGTAGTATAGCCCAACCGGGATACTACAATGAGCAGTTCTTC. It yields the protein CASSIAQPGYYNEQFF.

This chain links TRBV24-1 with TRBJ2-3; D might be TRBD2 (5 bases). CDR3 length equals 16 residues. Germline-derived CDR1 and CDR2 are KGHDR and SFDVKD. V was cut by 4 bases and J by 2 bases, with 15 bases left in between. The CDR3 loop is CATSDGTSGITDTQYF. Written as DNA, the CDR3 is TGTGCCACCAGTGACGGAACCAGCGGTATCACAGATACGCAGTATTTT.

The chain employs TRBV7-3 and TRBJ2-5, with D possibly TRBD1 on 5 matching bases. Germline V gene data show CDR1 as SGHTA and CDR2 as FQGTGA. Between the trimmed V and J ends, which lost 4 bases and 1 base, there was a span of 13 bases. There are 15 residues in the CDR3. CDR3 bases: TGTGCCAGCAGCTCCCTAGGGGAACCCCAAGAGACCCAGTACTTC. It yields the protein CASSSLGEPQETQYF.

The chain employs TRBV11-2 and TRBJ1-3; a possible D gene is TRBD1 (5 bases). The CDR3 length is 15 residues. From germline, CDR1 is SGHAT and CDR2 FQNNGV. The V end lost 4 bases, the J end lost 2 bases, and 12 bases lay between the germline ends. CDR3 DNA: TGTGCCAGCAGCTCTACGGGGGGGACTGGAAACACCATATATTTT. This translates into CASSSTGGTGNTIYF.